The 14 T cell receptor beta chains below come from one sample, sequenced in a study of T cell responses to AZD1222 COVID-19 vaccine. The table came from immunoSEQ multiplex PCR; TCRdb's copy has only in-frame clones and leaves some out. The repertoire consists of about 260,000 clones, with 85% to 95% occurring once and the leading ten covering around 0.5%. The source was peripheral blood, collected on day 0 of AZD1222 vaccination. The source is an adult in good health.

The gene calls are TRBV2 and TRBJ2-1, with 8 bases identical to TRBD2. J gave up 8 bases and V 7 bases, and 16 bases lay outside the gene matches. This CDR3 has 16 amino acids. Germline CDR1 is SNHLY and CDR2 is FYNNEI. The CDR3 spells CASTRSGTRGWDEQFF. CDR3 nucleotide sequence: TGTGCCAGCACCAGGTCCGGGACTAGAGGTTGGGATGAGCAGTTCTTC.

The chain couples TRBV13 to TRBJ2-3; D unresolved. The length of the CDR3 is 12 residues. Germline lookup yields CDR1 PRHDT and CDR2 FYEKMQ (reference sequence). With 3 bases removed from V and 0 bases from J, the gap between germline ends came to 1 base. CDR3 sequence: CASSFSTDTQYF. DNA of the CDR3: TGTGCCAGCAGCTTCAGCACAGATACGCAGTATTTT.

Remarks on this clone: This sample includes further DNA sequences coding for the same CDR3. CDR3 coding DNA: TGCGCCAGCAGCTTGGGGACGACAGATACGCAGTATTTT. Translation: CASSLGTTDTQYF. The J gene is TRBJ2-3, the V gene TRBV5-1; no reliable D call. CDR3 length: 13 residues. In germline, CDR1 is SGHRS, CDR2 YFSETQ. V dropped 0 bases and J dropped 3 bases, with 5 bases sitting between them.

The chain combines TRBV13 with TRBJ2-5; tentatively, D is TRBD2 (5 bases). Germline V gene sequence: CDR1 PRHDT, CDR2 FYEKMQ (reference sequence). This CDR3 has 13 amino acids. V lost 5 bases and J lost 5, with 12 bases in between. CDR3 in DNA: TGTGCCAGCAGCCAGATCCCGGGGGAGACCCAGTACTTC. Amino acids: CASSQIPGETQYF.

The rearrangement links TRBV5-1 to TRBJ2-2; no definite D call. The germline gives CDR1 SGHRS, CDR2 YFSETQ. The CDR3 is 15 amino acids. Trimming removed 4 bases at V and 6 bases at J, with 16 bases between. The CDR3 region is CASSPAPPRPGELFF. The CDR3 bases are TGCGCCAGCAGCCCCGCTCCACCCCGTCCCGGGGAGCTGTTTTTT.

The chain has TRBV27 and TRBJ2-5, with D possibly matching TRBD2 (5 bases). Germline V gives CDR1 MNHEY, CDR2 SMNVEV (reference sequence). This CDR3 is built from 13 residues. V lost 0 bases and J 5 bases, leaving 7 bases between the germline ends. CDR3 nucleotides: TGTGCCAGCAGTTTATCGACGGGGGAGACCCAGTACTTC. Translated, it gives CASSLSTGETQYF.

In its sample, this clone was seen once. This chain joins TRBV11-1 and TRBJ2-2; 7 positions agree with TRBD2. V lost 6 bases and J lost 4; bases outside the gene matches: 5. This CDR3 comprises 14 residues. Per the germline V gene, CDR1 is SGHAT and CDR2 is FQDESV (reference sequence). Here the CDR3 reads CASSGGGGTGELFF. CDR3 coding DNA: TGTGCCAGCAGTGGCGGGGGTGGCACCGGGGAGCTGTTTTTT.

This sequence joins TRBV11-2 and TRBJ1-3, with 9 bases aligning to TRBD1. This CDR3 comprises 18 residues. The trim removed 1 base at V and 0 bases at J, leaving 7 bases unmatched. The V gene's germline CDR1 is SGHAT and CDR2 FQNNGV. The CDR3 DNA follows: TGTGCCAGCAGCTTAGGCCTCCGGGACAGGGACTCTGGAAACACCATATATTTT. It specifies CASSLGLRDRDSGNTIYF.

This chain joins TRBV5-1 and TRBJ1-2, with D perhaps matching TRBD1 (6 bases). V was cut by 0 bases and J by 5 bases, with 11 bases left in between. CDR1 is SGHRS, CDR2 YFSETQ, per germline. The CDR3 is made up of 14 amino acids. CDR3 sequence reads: CASSLEGGRYGYTF. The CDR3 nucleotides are TGCGCCAGCAGCTTGGAGGGGGGAAGGTATGGCTACACCTTC.

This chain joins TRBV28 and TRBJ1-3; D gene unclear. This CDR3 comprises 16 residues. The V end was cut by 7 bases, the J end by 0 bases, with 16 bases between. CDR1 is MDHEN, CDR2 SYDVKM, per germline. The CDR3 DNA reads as TGTGCCAGCAAACTAGTTGGGCCCGTCTCTGGAAACACCATATATTTT. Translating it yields CASKLVGPVSGNTIYF.

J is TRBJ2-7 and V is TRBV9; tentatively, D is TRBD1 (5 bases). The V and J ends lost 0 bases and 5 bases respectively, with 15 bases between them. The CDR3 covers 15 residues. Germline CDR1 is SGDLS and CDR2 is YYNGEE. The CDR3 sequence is CASSVGVDTAHEQYF. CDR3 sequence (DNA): TGTGCCAGCAGCGTAGGGGTGGACACCGCCCACGAGCAGTACTTC.

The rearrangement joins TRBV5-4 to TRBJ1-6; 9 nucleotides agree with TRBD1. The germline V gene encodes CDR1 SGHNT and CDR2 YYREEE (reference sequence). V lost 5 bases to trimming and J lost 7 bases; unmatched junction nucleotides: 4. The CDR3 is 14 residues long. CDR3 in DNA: TGTGCCAGCAGGACGGACAGGGGAAATTCACCCCTCCACTTT. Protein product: CASRTDRGNSPLHF.

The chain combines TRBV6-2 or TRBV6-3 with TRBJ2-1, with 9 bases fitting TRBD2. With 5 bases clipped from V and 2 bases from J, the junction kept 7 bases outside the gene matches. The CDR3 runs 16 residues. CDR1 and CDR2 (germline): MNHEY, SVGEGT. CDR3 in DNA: TGTGCCAGCAGTCACACCCTAGCGGGAACCTACAATGAGCAGTTCTTC. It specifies CASSHTLAGTYNEQFF.

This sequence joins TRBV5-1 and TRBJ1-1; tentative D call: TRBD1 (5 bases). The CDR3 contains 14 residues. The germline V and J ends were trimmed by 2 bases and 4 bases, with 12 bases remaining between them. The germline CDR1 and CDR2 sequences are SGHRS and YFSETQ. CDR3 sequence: CASSLGQGVTEAFF. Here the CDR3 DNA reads TGCGCCAGCAGCTTAGGTCAGGGAGTCACTGAAGCTTTCTTT.